What follows are 27 T cell receptor beta chains derived from one specimen sequenced in a study of CD8 T cells in Susac syndrome. After extraction with the RNeasy kit, roughly 0.45 to 1 ug of the RNA was reverse transcribed using random hexamers. One entry per CDR3 protein, called by TCRdb with MiXCR from the immunoSEQ multiplex PCR reads. This sample has more than 95,000 distinct CDR3 sequences, with just over 90% found just once. The sequenced sample consisted of CD8+ T cells from PBMCs. The receptors here all came from a human donor with multiple sclerosis.

The chain combines TRBV14 with TRBJ2-5; a weak D match, TRBD2 (5 bases). The V and J ends lost 4 bases and 4 bases respectively, with 16 bases between them. Germline V gene sequence: CDR1 SGHDN, CDR2 FVKESK. The CDR3 covers 15 residues. This chain's CDR3 is CASSPTLAVRETQYF. In DNA form, the CDR3 reads TGTGCCAGCAGCCCCACTCTAGCTGTCAGAGAGACCCAGTACTTC.

The chain is built from TRBV20-1 and TRBJ2-2, with D uncertain. Germline CDR1 reads DFQATT; CDR2 reads SNEGSKA (reference sequence). With 1 base removed from V and 4 bases from J, the gap between germline ends came to 4 bases. The CDR3 has 12 residues. The CDR3 spells CSARVATGELFF. CDR3 sequence (DNA): TGCAGTGCTAGAGTTGCCACCGGGGAGCTGTTTTTT.

The rearrangement links TRBV25-1 to TRBJ2-7, with 8 bases that match TRBD2. The V and J ends lost 1 base and 3 bases, in that order; junction bases with no gene match: 11. The CDR3 has 17 residues. CDR1 and CDR2 from the germline V gene are MGHDK and SYGVNS. The CDR3 DNA is TGTGCCAGCAGTGAATCATTCGGGGGGGAGGGGATCTACGAGCAGTACTTC. Amino acid sequence: CASSESFGGEGIYEQYF.

The chain carries TRBV19 and TRBJ1-1; D might be TRBD1 (5 bases). The CDR3 spans 16 residues. V was cut by 2 bases and J by 6 bases, with 19 bases left in between. Germline V gene lookup returns CDR1 LNHDA and CDR2 SQIVND (reference sequence). The CDR3 DNA sequence: TGTGCCAGTAGTATACGCAGGGTAGGGTTTTCCGCTGAAGCTTTCTTT. This codes for CASSIRRVGFSAEAFF. Based on the CDR3 plus reference TRBV19 and TRBJ1-1, the full variable domain is DGGITQSPKYLFRKEGQNVTLSCEQNLNHDAMYWYRQDPGQGLRLIYYSQIVNDFQKGDIAEGYSVSREKKESFPLTVTSAQKNPTAFYLCASSIRRVGFSAEAFFGQGTRLTVV.

The rearrangement links TRBV19 to TRBJ1-5; D gene ambiguous. The CDR3 spans 13 residues. Trimming took 8 bases from V and 5 from J, leaving 13 bases between them. The germline V gene has CDR1 LNHDA and CDR2 SQIVND (reference sequence). CDR3 bases: TGTGCCAGTGAGGGCCGGAGCCATCAGCCCCAGCATTTT. Translated: CASEGRSHQPQHF.

This clonotype was seen more than once but under ten times. The chain combines TRBV13 with TRBJ2-7; D call uncertain. Trimming left V 5 bases short and J 3 bases short, with 14 bases between. This CDR3 spans 14 amino acids. Germline CDR1 PRHDT, CDR2 FYEKMQ (reference sequence). DNA for the CDR3: TGTGCCAGCAGCCCCCAACTAAGGCTCTACGAGCAGTACGTC. Its translation: CASSPQLRLYEQYV.

The V call is TRBV3-1, the J call TRBJ2-5; D possibly corresponds to TRBD1 (6 bases). V was cut by 5 bases and J by 7 bases, with 11 bases left in between. The CDR3 covers 12 residues. CDR1 and CDR2 from the germline V gene are LGHDT and YNNKEL (reference sequence). The CDR3 protein is CASSSQGRTQYF. Here the CDR3 DNA reads TGTGCCAGCAGCTCTCAGGGGAGGACCCAGTACTTC.

This rearrangement joins TRBV2 to TRBJ2-1; TRBD2 is a possible D gene (5 bases). The germline V gene has CDR1 SNHLY and CDR2 FYNNEI. The V gene lost 1 base and the J gene lost 4 bases, with 14 bases spanning the gap. The CDR3 spans 16 residues. The CDR3, as DNA: TGTGCCAGCAGTGAAGGGTGGACTTACCTATACAATGAGCAGTTCTTC. This translates into CASSEGWTYLYNEQFF.

CDR3 coding DNA: TGTGCCAGCAGTGACACCGGGGAGCTGTTTTTT. Translation: CASSDTGELFF. The rearrangement links TRBV25-1 to TRBJ2-2; D unclear. V shed 3 bases and J shed 4 bases, with 0 bases lying between them. The CDR3 sequence is 11 residues long. CDR1 and CDR2 (germline): MGHDK, SYGVNS.

Only one count was recorded for this clonotype. V and J are TRBV11-2 and TRBJ2-1; TRBD1 agrees at 10 bases. The germline CDR1 and CDR2 sequences are SGHAT and FQNNGV. The CDR3 runs to 16 residues. Trimming cost V 4 bases and J 10 bases; bases outside gene matches: 13. The chain's CDR3 is CASSSDRDRGRREQFF. CDR3 bases: TGTGCCAGCAGCTCCGACCGGGACAGGGGACGGAGGGAGCAGTTCTTC.

The chain is built from TRBV7-8 and TRBJ1-1; 9 bases agree with TRBD1. CDR1 and CDR2 from the germline V gene are SGHVS and FQNEAQ. V gave up 1 base and J gave up 1 base; unmatched junction bases: 1. This CDR3 spans 15 amino acids. CDR3 DNA: TGTGCCAGCAGCTTAGTGGGACAGGGGAACACTGAAGCTTTCTTT. Its translation: CASSLVGQGNTEAFF.

The chain joins TRBV20-1 to TRBJ2-7, with TRBD1 matching over 7 bases. CDR1 DFQATT and CDR2 SNEGSKA come from the germline V gene (reference sequence). This CDR3 is 13 amino acids long. V lost 6 bases, J lost 3 bases, and 8 bases stayed unmatched. This CDR3 reads CSAPRQGYYEQYF. CDR3 nucleotides: TGCAGTGCCCCCCGACAGGGATACTACGAGCAGTACTTC.

This chain uses TRBV7-9 with TRBJ1-5; D gene uncertain. Germline values: CDR1 SEHNR, CDR2 FQNEAQ (reference sequence). This CDR3 region has 13 residues. The V gene lost 5 bases and the J gene lost 0 bases, with 5 bases spanning the gap. CDR3: CASSRASNQPQHF. In DNA, the CDR3 is TGTGCCAGCAGCAGGGCTAGCAATCAGCCCCAGCATTTT. The full variable domain, its missing parts supplied by reference TRBV7-9 and TRBJ1-5, is DTGVSQNPRHKITKRGQNVTFRCDPISEHNRLYWYRQTLGQGPEFLTYFQNEAQLEKSRLLSDRFSAERPKGSFSTLEIQRTEQGDSAMYLCASSRASNQPQHFGDGTRLSIL.

V is TRBV6-2 or TRBV6-3 and J is TRBJ2-7; D may match TRBD1 or TRBD2 (5 bases each). There are 14 residues in the CDR3. V lost 7 bases and J 3 bases, leaving 16 bases between the germline ends. In germline, CDR1 is MNHEY, CDR2 SVGEGT. The CDR3 nucleotides read TGTGCCAGCATTACAAGGGACCGGGGCTACGAGCAGTACTTC. Translation gives CASITRDRGYEQYF.

This clonotype appeared once. The chain carries TRBV28 and TRBJ2-3; D gene uncertain. The CDR3 has 16 residues. The V gene lost 3 bases and the J gene lost 2 bases, with 15 bases spanning the gap. In germline, CDR1 is MDHEN, CDR2 SYDVKM. The CDR3 sequence is CASSFAAVFVTDTQYF. The DNA for the CDR3 is TGTGCCAGCAGTTTTGCTGCTGTCTTCGTCACAGATACGCAGTATTTT.

This CDR3 is CASSYRDVSQETQYF. The CDR3 DNA is TGTGCCAGCAGCTACCGGGACGTTTCCCAAGAGACCCAGTACTTC. This chain links TRBV7-6 with TRBJ2-5, with D tentatively TRBD1 or TRBD2 (5 bases each). The CDR3 sequence is 15 residues long. The V end was cut by 4 bases, the J end by 1 base, with 13 bases between. Germline values: CDR1 SGHVS, CDR2 FNYEAQ.

This chain links TRBV5-4 with TRBJ2-3; TRBD1 matches at 8 bases. The CDR3 consists of 15 residues. V shed 6 bases and J 1 base; nucleotides not matched to a gene: 7. CDR1 and CDR2 from the germline V gene are SGHNT and YYREEE (reference sequence). The CDR3 DNA reads as TGTGCCAGCACACTTTCGGGACAGGGCACAGATACGCAGTATTTT. Protein product: CASTLSGQGTDTQYF.

In this sample, this clonotype turned up a few times. This chain joins TRBV10-3 and TRBJ2-7; tentatively, D is TRBD1 or TRBD2 (6 bases each). V lost 3 bases and J 6 bases, leaving 9 bases between the germline ends. This CDR3 region has 12 residues. Germline V gives CDR1 ENHRY, CDR2 SYGVKD. The CDR3 coding sequence is TGTGCCATCAGTGACGGAGGGGGCGAGCAGTACGTC. Translating gives CAISDGGGEQYV.

This clonotype was observed a single time. V is TRBV10-2 and J is TRBJ2-2; TRBD2 is a possible D gene (5 bases). Germline CDR1 is WSHSY and CDR2 is SAAADI. V was pared by 4 bases and J by 1 base, with 7 bases between. The CDR3 runs to 14 residues. CDR3 in DNA: TGCGCCAGCAGTGGTGGGAGGAACACCGGGGAGCTGTTTTTT. Encoded protein: CASSGGRNTGELFF.

This clonotype was recorded only once. The chain links TRBV6-5 to TRBJ2-7; perhaps TRBD1 as D (6 bases). Trimming shortened V by 2 bases and J by 7 bases, and 24 bases separated the two germline ends. The germline V gene encodes CDR1 MNHEY and CDR2 SVGAGI. There are 17 residues in the CDR3. This CDR3 reads CASSYTGSDSPSGEQYF. In DNA, the CDR3 is TGTGCCAGCAGTTACACCGGTTCGGACAGTCCCTCGGGGGAGCAGTACTTC.

The chain joins TRBV14 to TRBJ1-4, with D possibly being TRBD1 (6 bases). This CDR3 has 16 residues. CDR1 is SGHDN and CDR2 is FVKESK in the germline V gene. V lost 4 bases and J 1 base, leaving 13 bases between the germline ends. The CDR3 bases are TGTGCCAGCAGCCGTCGGGGGGCAGGAACTAATGAAAAACTGTTTTTT. This sequence encodes CASSRRGAGTNEKLFF.

The chain uses TRBV9 and TRBJ2-7; 11 bases are a match to TRBD1. J was trimmed by 6 bases and V by 3 bases; bases with no gene match: 5. The CDR3 length is 14 residues. The germline V gene encodes CDR1 SGDLS and CDR2 YYNGEE. As DNA, the CDR3 is TGTGCCAGCAGCGAGGGACAGGGGGTAGCCGAGCAGTACGTC. Its translation: CASSEGQGVAEQYV.

The rearrangement joins TRBV28 to TRBJ2-1; 8 nucleotides agree with TRBD2. The CDR3 consists of 13 residues. Per the germline V gene, CDR1 is MDHEN and CDR2 is SYDVKM. V lost 6 bases, J lost 8 bases, and 6 bases stayed unmatched. This chain's CDR3 is CASRTGGGDEQFF. CDR3 DNA sequence: TGTGCCAGCAGGACCGGGGGGGGCGATGAGCAGTTCTTC.

The genes are TRBV9 and TRBJ1-5; 7 bases match TRBD1. The V segment lost 0 bases and the J segment 4 bases; nucleotides outside the gene matches: 4. Germline V gene sequence: CDR1 SGDLS, CDR2 YYNGEE. The CDR3 runs 15 residues. DNA for the CDR3: TGTGCCAGCAGCGTAGGGGGACAGCTGAATCAGCCCCAGCATTTT. It translates to CASSVGGQLNQPQHF.

The V gene is TRBV7-8, the J gene TRBJ2-3, with TRBD1 matching 9 bases. Germline V gene lookup returns CDR1 SGHVS and CDR2 FQNEAQ. The V and J ends lost 1 base and 7 bases, in that order; junction bases with no gene match: 3. There are 14 residues in the CDR3. The CDR3 DNA reads TGTGCCAGCAGCTTAGGACAGGGGGGAAATACGCAGTATTTT. Its protein is CASSLGQGGNTQYF.

A remark on this clonotype: Here the CDR3 omits its conserved ending phenylalanine or tryptophan, so a read error is the likely source. The chain uses TRBV27 and TRBJ2-7; D may be TRBD1 (6 bases). The CDR3 sequence is 16 residues long. Germline-derived CDR1 and CDR2 are MNHEY and SMNVEV (reference sequence). V lost 2 bases and J lost 2, with 16 bases in between. Written as DNA, the CDR3 is TGTGCCAGCAGTTTAGGAGACCGACAGGAGACCTACGAGCAGTACGCC. It is translated as CASSLGDRQETYEQYA.

The chain couples TRBV7-2 to TRBJ2-7; D unresolved. This CDR3 spans 13 amino acids. From germline, CDR1 is SGHTA and CDR2 FQGNSA. V lost 5 bases to trimming and J lost 1 base, with 9 bases between them. The CDR3 coding sequence is TGTGCCAGCAGCACTACCAAATCCTACGAGCAGTACGTC. Translated, it gives CASSTTKSYEQYV.